This T cell receptor beta chain was sequenced in a study of Ad26.COV2.S vaccination and SARS-CoV-2 variants. Study-level background: Donor got 5x10^10 or 1x10^11 viral particles of Ad26.COV2.S.

Libraries were prepared by immunoSEQ multiplex PCR; TCRdb keeps only in-frame clonotypes and omits some of them. The table includes some 300,000 clones, around 83% detected once. Findings of the study overall: Those who received vaccine or placebo ended up with similar non-spike TCR breadth. Overall T cell responses may have been underestimated by the analyses of TCR breadth and depth.

Trimming shortened V by 0 bases and J by 4 bases, and 9 bases separated the two germline ends. The V gene's germline CDR1 is MNHNS and CDR2 SASEGT. The length of the CDR3 is 14 residues. A word on this clone: What it binds is not known.

The treatment denotes: around 19 received Ad26.COV2.S at low or high dose, single or two shots; 5 received placebo; per-sample allocation not given. Collection of the samples took place on day 63 after the first injection of vaccine or placebo. A Boston adult aged 18-55 years was the donor. Sequences were derived from peripheral blood, sampled in a trial of Ad26.COV2.S vaccine versus placebo. The TCR originated in a person between 18 and 65 years old who received the Ad26.COV2.S COVID-19 vaccine or a placebo. This chain uses TRBV6-1 with TRBJ1-2; D gene unclear. CDR3 coding DNA: TGTGCCAGCAGTGAAGCTTGGGGAACCTATGGCTACACCTTC. Translated, it gives CASSEAWGTYGYTF.